The text below deals with one TCR beta chain. The data belong to a study of blood T cell repertoires in COVID-19. Germline V CDR1 and CDR2: SNHLY, FYNNEI. V dropped 4 bases and J dropped 0; count of bases not matched to a gene: 2. The CDR3 spans 16 residues. Authors' processing steps: Reference gene primer amplification in the assay estimated nucleated cell counts. Method: immunoSEQ multiplex PCR; TCRdb's copy keeps in-frame clones and lacks some. Clone size and the V and J calls come from that table; the DNA yielded D and trimming. The sample contains 60,000 to 65,000 clones, more than 80% of which appear only once.

This sequence was found in a woman of 80 years or more with active COVID-19. The chain joins TRBV2 to TRBJ2-2; TRBD2 matches 10 bases. Sequenced material: peripheral blood. The CDR3 spells CASSASGSTNTGELFF. The CDR3 DNA follows: TGTGCCAGCAGTGCTAGCGGGAGCACGAACACCGGGGAGCTGTTTTTT.